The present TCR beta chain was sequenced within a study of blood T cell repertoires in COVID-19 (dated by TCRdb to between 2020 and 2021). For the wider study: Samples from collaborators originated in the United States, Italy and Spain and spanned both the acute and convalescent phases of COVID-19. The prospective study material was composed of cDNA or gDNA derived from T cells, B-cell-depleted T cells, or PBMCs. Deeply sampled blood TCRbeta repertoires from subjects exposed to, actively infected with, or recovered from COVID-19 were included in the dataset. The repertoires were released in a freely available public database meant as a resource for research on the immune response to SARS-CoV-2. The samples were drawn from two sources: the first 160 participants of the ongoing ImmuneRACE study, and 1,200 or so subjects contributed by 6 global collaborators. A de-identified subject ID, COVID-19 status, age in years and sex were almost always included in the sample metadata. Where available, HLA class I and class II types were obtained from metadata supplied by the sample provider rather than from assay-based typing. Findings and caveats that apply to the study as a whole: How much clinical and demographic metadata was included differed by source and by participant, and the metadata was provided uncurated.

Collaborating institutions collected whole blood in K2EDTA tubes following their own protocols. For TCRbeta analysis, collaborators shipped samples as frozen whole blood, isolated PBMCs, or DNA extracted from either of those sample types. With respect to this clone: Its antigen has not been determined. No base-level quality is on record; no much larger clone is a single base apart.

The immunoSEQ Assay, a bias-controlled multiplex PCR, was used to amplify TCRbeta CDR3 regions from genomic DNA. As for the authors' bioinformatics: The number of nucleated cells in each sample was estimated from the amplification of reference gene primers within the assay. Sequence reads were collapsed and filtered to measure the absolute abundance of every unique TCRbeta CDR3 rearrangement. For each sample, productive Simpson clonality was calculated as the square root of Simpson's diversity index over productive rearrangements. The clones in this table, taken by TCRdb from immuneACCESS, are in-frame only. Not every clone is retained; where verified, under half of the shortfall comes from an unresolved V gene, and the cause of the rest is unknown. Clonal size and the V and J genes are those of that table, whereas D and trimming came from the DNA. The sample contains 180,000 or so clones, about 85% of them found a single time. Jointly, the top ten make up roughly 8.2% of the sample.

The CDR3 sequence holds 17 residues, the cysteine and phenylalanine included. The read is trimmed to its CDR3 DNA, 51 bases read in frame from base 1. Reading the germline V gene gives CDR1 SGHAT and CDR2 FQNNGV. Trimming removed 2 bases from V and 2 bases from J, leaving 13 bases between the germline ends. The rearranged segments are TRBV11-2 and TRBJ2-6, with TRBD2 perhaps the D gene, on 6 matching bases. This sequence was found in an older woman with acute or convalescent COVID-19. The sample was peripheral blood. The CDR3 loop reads CASSLYKGGAGANVLTF. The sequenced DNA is TGTGCCAGCAGCTTATATAAGGGAGGAGCTGGGGCCAACGTCCTGACTTTC.